Below are 24 T cell receptor beta chains sequenced from a single sample in a study of blood T cell repertoires in COVID-19. Produced via immunoSEQ multiplex PCR; TCRdb's table is partial and in-frame only. The sample lists roughly 150,000 clones, around 77% occurring once. Source material: peripheral blood. Receptors originate from a man aged 45-60 years with active or convalescent COVID-19.

The rearrangement links TRBV27 to TRBJ2-7, with TRBD2 matching 11 bases. Trimming took 1 base from V and 13 from J; bases not matched to a gene: 6. Germline loops: CDR1 MNHEY, CDR2 SMNVEV (reference sequence). CDR3 size: 13 residues. CDR3 protein: CASSLWSSGRLYF. The CDR3 nucleotides are TGTGCCAGCAGTTTATGGTCTAGCGGGAGGTTATACTTC.

The J gene is TRBJ2-3, the V gene TRBV28; the match to TRBD2 covers 16 bases. The CDR3 loop spans 19 amino acids. Germline lookup yields CDR1 MDHEN and CDR2 SYDVKM. J lost 7 bases, V lost 8 bases, and 18 bases had no gene match. The DNA for the CDR3 is TGTGCCAGCCCCCCGGCCGGGACTAGCGGGAGGGCAAGTGAGAATACGCAGTATTTT. Translating it yields CASPPAGTSGRASENTQYF.

The J gene is TRBJ2-1, the V gene TRBV5-6; D is unclear. The CDR3 is 13 amino acids. From germline, CDR1 is SGHDT and CDR2 YYEEEE. V lost 2 bases, J lost 8 bases, and 11 bases lay in between. The CDR3 region is CASSLFTQDEQFF. CDR3 nucleotide sequence: TGTGCCAGCAGCTTATTTACGCAGGATGAGCAGTTCTTC.

The chain has TRBV10-3 and TRBJ2-3, with D possibly TRBD2 on 6 matching bases. CDR3 length: 14 amino acids. V lost 6 bases and J lost 0, with 10 bases in between. Germline loops: CDR1 ENHRY, CDR2 SYGVKD. In DNA form, the CDR3 reads TGTGCCATCAGGGGGGGAACTAGCACAGATACGCAGTATTTT. It codes for CAIRGGTSTDTQYF.

The sample holds a few counts of this clone. V is TRBV27 and J is TRBJ2-1, with TRBD2 matching over 13 bases. Germline V gene lookup returns CDR1 MNHEY and CDR2 SMNVEV (reference sequence). With 9 bases clipped from V and 10 bases from J, the junction kept 15 bases outside the gene matches. This CDR3 spans 16 amino acids. The chain's CDR3 is CASAWALAGGPGEQFF. Written as DNA, the CDR3 is TGTGCCAGTGCCTGGGCACTAGCGGGAGGGCCAGGGGAGCAGTTCTTC.

The rearrangement uses TRBV27 and TRBJ2-5; 8 nucleotides match TRBD1. V gave up 4 bases and J gave up 1 base; unmatched junction bases: 8. Looked up from germline, CDR1 is MNHEY and CDR2 is SMNVEV (reference sequence). The CDR3 is 16 residues long. CDR3 DNA: TGTGCCAGCAGTTGGCGACAGGGGTCCATCCAAGAGACCCAGTACTTC. Amino acid sequence: CASSWRQGSIQETQYF.

This clone was seen a few times. The rearrangement links TRBV7-3 to TRBJ1-5; D gene uncertain. V was cut by 3 bases and J by 2 bases, with 5 bases left in between. The CDR3 totals 13 residues. The germline gives CDR1 SGHTA, CDR2 FQGTGA. In nucleotides, the CDR3 is TGTGCCAGCAGCTTGTATGGCAATCAGCCCCAGCATTTT. It specifies CASSLYGNQPQHF. Supplemented by reference TRBV7-3 and TRBJ1-5, the full variable domain reads GAGVSQTPSNKVTEKGKYVELRCDPISGHTALYWYRQSLGQGPEFLIYFQGTGAADDSGLPNDRFFAVRPEGSVSTLKIQRTERGDSAVYLCASSLYGNQPQHFGDGTRLSIL.

This clone was seen a few times. The J gene is TRBJ2-1, the V gene TRBV27; 7 bases map to TRBD1. Germline values: CDR1 MNHEY, CDR2 SMNVEV (reference sequence). The V and J ends lost 5 bases and 7 bases, in that order; junction bases with no gene match: 5. CDR3 size: 13 residues. In nucleotides, the CDR3 is TGTGCCAGCAGTCCTTTCAGGGGGAATGAGCAGTTCTTC. Protein sequence: CASSPFRGNEQFF.

The chain carries TRBV7-2 and TRBJ1-3, with D perhaps TRBD1 (5 bases). Germline values: CDR1 SGHTA, CDR2 FQGNSA. Trimming took off 5 bases at V and 2 bases at J, with 10 bases between the two ends. The CDR3 spans 14 residues. The CDR3 sequence: CASSRTTPGNTIYF. CDR3 coding DNA: TGTGCCAGCAGCCGGACAACCCCTGGAAACACCATATATTTT.

The chain is built from TRBV18 and TRBJ1-1, with 11 bases fitting TRBD1. This CDR3 spans 16 amino acids. From germline, CDR1 is KGHSH and CDR2 LQKENI. V gave up 4 bases and J gave up 2 bases; unmatched junction bases: 6. CDR3 region: CASSRRDRGENTEAFF. The CDR3 DNA sequence: TGTGCCAGCTCACGGCGGGACAGGGGGGAAAACACTGAAGCTTTCTTT. Full variable domain (outside the CDR3, taken from reference TRBV18 and TRBJ1-1): NAGVMQNPRHLVRRRGQEARLRCSPMKGHSHVYWYRQLPEEGLKFMVYLQKENIIDESGMPKERFSAEFPKEGPSILRIQQVVRGDSAAYFCASSRRDRGENTEAFFGQGTRLTVV.

The chain uses TRBV20-1 and TRBJ1-2; 7 positions match TRBD1. V was clipped by 3 bases and J by 4 bases; unmatched bases: 8. From germline, CDR1 is DFQATT and CDR2 SNEGSKA (reference sequence). The CDR3 loop spans 14 amino acids. CDR3 bases: TGCAGTGCTAGTAAGCAGGGGGAAAGCTATGGCTACACCTTC. Translating gives CSASKQGESYGYTF.

V and J are TRBV6-5 and TRBJ2-2, with TRBD2 identical over 9 bases. V trimming: 7 bases; J trimming: 6 bases; junction bases outside the gene matches: 6. Germline CDR1 MNHEY, CDR2 SVGAGI. The CDR3 has 14 amino acids. CDR3 nucleotide sequence: TGTGCCAGCACCCCTAGCGGGGAGGCCGGGGAGCTGTTTTTT. As protein: CASTPSGEAGELFF.

The chain joins TRBV7-9 to TRBJ2-1, with D possibly TRBD2 on 6 matching bases. Germline-derived CDR1 and CDR2 are SEHNR and FQNEAQ (reference sequence). The CDR3 is made up of 16 amino acids. V shed 5 bases and J shed 8 bases, with 22 bases lying between them. The CDR3 region is CASSTRDFTWAYEQFF. The CDR3 region has the DNA TGTGCCAGCAGCACCCGGGACTTTACCTGGGCATATGAGCAGTTCTTC.

The chain links TRBV12-5 to TRBJ2-2; 7 bases align to TRBD2. This CDR3 region has 17 residues. With 0 bases clipped from V and 1 base from J, the junction kept 5 bases outside the gene matches. Per the germline V gene, CDR1 is LGHNT and CDR2 is FRNRAP. The CDR3 bases are TGTGCTAGTGGTTTGGTACGGCTAGCGGAGAACACCGGGGAGCTGTTTTTT. This encodes CASGLVRLAENTGELFF.

The chain combines TRBV5-1 with TRBJ1-5, with D uncertain. CDR1 and CDR2 from the germline V gene are SGHRS and YFSETQ. CDR3 length: 14 residues. The V and J ends lost 9 bases and 0 bases respectively, with 13 bases between them. As DNA, the CDR3 is TGCGCCATCTTGCGTTCGTATAGCAATCAGCCCCAGCATTTT. This translates into CAILRSYSNQPQHF. Full variable domain (remainder filled in from reference TRBV5-1 and TRBJ1-5): KAGVTQTPRYLIKTRGQQVTLSCSPISGHRSVSWYQQTPGQGLQFLFEYFSETQRNKGNFPGRFSGRQFSNSRSEMNVSTLELGDSALYLCAILRSYSNQPQHFGDGTRLSIL.

The V gene is TRBV7-2, the J gene TRBJ2-5; 8 bases align to TRBD2. The ends lost 6 bases at V and 5 bases at J; junction bases unmatched: 11. Germline V lookup: CDR1 SGHTA, CDR2 FQGNSA. The CDR3 extends over 15 amino acids. The CDR3 nucleotides are TGTGCCAGCAGGCCAAGAGCGGGAGAAGGGGAGACCCAGTACTTC. This translates into CASRPRAGEGETQYF.

CDR3 sequence: CASSPTSGNQETQYF. CDR3 nucleotides: TGTGCCAGCAGCCCGACTAGCGGGAACCAAGAGACCCAGTACTTC. The V and J genes are TRBV2 and TRBJ2-5; 11 bases agree with TRBD2. CDR3 length: 15 residues. The junction had 3 bases not matched to a gene; V was cut back by 6 bases and J by 0 bases. The germline V gene encodes CDR1 SNHLY and CDR2 FYNNEI. The complete variable domain, with remaining parts taken from reference TRBV2 and TRBJ2-5, reads EPEVTQTPSHQVTQMGQEVILRCVPISNHLYFYWYRQILGQKVEFLVSFYNNEISEKSEIFDDQFSVERPDGSNFTLKIRSTKLEDSAMYFCASSPTSGNQETQYFGPGTRLLVL.

The chain carries TRBV27 and TRBJ1-5; 9 bases match TRBD1. The CDR3 is made up of 15 amino acids. Looked up from germline, CDR1 is MNHEY and CDR2 is SMNVEV (reference sequence). V was pared by 3 bases and J by 5 bases, with 5 bases of the junction left unmatched. The DNA for the CDR3 is TGTGCCAGCAGTTTGGGGACAGGGTATGATCAGCCCCAGCATTTT. As protein: CASSLGTGYDQPQHF.

The J gene is TRBJ2-1, the V gene TRBV27; the match to TRBD2 covers 11 bases. V lost 5 bases to trimming and J lost 2 bases; unmatched junction nucleotides: 5. This CDR3 comprises 16 residues. Per the germline V gene, CDR1 is MNHEY and CDR2 is SMNVEV (reference sequence). The CDR3 protein is CASSRGTSGTYNEQFF. CDR3 coding DNA: TGTGCCAGCAGTCGCGGGACTAGCGGTACCTACAATGAGCAGTTCTTC.

V and J are TRBV19 and TRBJ2-3; possibly TRBD1 for D (5 bases). Germline CDR1 LNHDA, CDR2 SQIVND (reference sequence). With 2 bases removed from V and 1 base from J, the gap between germline ends came to 7 bases. CDR3 length: 14 residues. Written as DNA, the CDR3 is TGTGCCAGTAGTATAAGGGGTGGCACAGATACGCAGTATTTT. Translation: CASSIRGGTDTQYF.

The chain combines TRBV7-9 with TRBJ2-5; unclear D gene. The CDR3 covers 14 residues. Germline CDR1 SEHNR, CDR2 FQNEAQ (reference sequence). The V and J ends lost 5 bases and 3 bases respectively, with 13 bases between them. The CDR3 DNA reads TGTGCCAGCAGCCCTCGACGCAGCGAAGAGACCCAGTACTTC. Translating it yields CASSPRRSEETQYF.

The rearrangement joins TRBV9 to TRBJ2-7, with D maybe TRBD1 (6 bases). The V gene's germline CDR1 is SGDLS and CDR2 YYNGEE. V shed 3 bases and J shed 3 bases, with 19 bases lying between them. The CDR3 runs to 16 residues. CDR3 residues: CASSAHRTATLYEQYF. In nucleotides, the CDR3 is TGTGCCAGCAGCGCCCACCGGACAGCAACCCTCTACGAGCAGTACTTC.

The V and J genes are TRBV18 and TRBJ1-2; possibly TRBD1 for D (5 bases). V lost 3 bases, J lost 4 bases, and 15 bases lay in between. CDR1 is KGHSH, CDR2 LQKENI, per germline. The CDR3 has 15 amino acids. The CDR3 region is CASSPGGSLGYGYTF. The CDR3 region has the DNA TGTGCCAGCTCACCCGGGGGATCCTTGGGCTATGGCTACACCTTC.

V is TRBV10-2 and J is TRBJ1-1; 9 bases are a match to TRBD1. There are 14 residues in the CDR3. J was trimmed by 4 bases and V by 8 bases; bases with no gene match: 8. From germline, CDR1 is WSHSY and CDR2 SAAADI. CDR3 loop: CASGTTGGRTEAFF. CDR3 nucleotide sequence: TGCGCCAGCGGTACGACAGGGGGACGCACTGAAGCTTTCTTT.